The present T cell receptor (beta chain) was sequenced within a study of cytomegalovirus exposure and HLA in healthy donors (dated by TCRdb to the late 2010s). Describing the broader study: An earlier analysis of some 600 of the donors reported around 280 Gb of sequence data and 95 million to 120 million unique TCR beta sequences obtained from 150 million to 200 million T cells. Four or five DR-DQ haplotypes were handled as single units for association and clustering because linkage in the cohort was strong. Every discovery cohort repertoire had been produced on one sequencing platform. Class I and class II HLA loci were covered by the typing at four-digit resolution. Rather than drawing on any new phenotypic data, the later analysis identified candidate immune exposures from TCR beta sequences and the way those sequences occurred across donors. About 300 gigabases of sequencing data and around 90 million unique TCR sequences made up an early release that covered approximately 650 HLA-typed donors. Among the roughly 400 genotyped donors, approximately 77% belonged to the genetic ancestry cluster associated with self-reported Caucasian donors. On average, roughly 240,000 unique TCR beta nucleotide sequences were sequenced per donor among 398 genotyped donors of the cohort, with roughly 20% of those sequences being non-productive. The aim of the study was to test whether cataloging public T cell receptors could identify signatures of past pathogen exposure. To study patterns of TCR occurrence, a later analysis re-analyzed previously published TCR beta repertoires from several hundred donors and added high-resolution HLA genotyping. High-throughput TCR immunosequencing, statistical association of individual TCRs with disease status, and machine learning were combined to predict cytomegalovirus infection status. The T cell repertoires of some 700 subjects were profiled by immunosequencing and related to cytomegalovirus serostatus. Along with the approximately 600-subject first cohort, a separate validation cohort of some 130 different subjects was used. A later genetic analysis used genome-wide SNP genotypes for about 65% of the 666 donors, treating that subset as a discovery cohort. Donor age, sex, ethnicity and CMV serostatus were compiled alongside the repertoire data. An earlier analysis of 587 of the donors used high-throughput TCR beta sequencing to judge whether each TCR beta V gene segment behaved as functional or pseudogenic. Typing coverage varied by locus: about 629-640 donors for A, B, C, DRB1 and DQB1; about 520 for DQA1; around 610 for DPA1; 450 to 480 for DPB1.

General findings and caveats noted by the study authors: Roughly uniform sequencing depth across donors was assumed in presence/absence analyses, although this assumption may not hold. A further reported finding was that TCR beta sequences accurately predicted the HLA-A and HLA-B alleles for most subjects in the first cohort. A few of the identified cytomegalovirus-associated TCR beta chains were confirmed in vitro to be specific for cytomegalovirus antigens. Compared with equally common non-associated chains, HLA-associated TCR beta chains in a later analysis were more clonally expanded and had lower generation probabilities. Some IMGT-functional V segments, including TRBV6-2 and TRBV6-3, could not be distinguished by the 87-base-pair reads and were therefore excluded. According to a later analysis, parvovirus B19, influenza, CMV and Epstein-Barr virus appeared linked to several top co-occurrence clusters. The earlier analysis of about 600 of the donors excluded about 16 rarely observed V segments, including chromosome 9 orphons, because counts were too low. According to a later genetic analysis, donors in an Asian-associated ancestry cluster had fewer N-insertions in productive TCRs than the approximately 650-donor mean. A total of 150 or so TCR beta chains were listed by the study as associated with cytomegalovirus. A cluster of highly shared sequence variants was judged likely to be a technical artifact of the sequencing pipeline. An earlier analysis of approximately 540 of the donors showed that most TCR beta V segments appeared in productive rearrangements either about 90% or about 30% of the time, which broadly matched IMGT annotations. According to a later analysis, TCR association rates differed among HLA loci, with DRB1 alleles showing the most associated TCRs and HLA-C alleles showing the fewest. Linkage disequilibrium might explain the correlated functional status among segregating V segments, but an unknown experimental factor could not be excluded. Because some donors lacked HLA typing at each locus, the association tests relied only on the typed subset. Most TCR sequences were observed very rarely across donors, whereas some public TCRs were present in many individuals. When HLA alleles, especially DR and DQ, strongly co-occurred, attributing TCR associations to individual alleles was difficult. According to a later analysis, most CMV-associated TCR beta chains appeared to be HLA-restricted, and the HLA associations seemed to be driven largely by CMV exposure. In this cohort, only TCR beta chains were sequenced, and detectable features were limited by the absence of alpha or paired-chain data. At a false discovery rate of 0.05, a later analysis linked around 15,000 TCR beta sequences to specific HLA alleles. The only immune exposure information available for the cohort was CMV serostatus. In both the original and validation cohorts, the classifier was reported to diagnose cytomegalovirus status with high specificity and sensitivity. An association between a missense DCLRE1C variant and V-gene and J-gene trimming of TCR beta chains was found in a later genetic analysis and replicated in an independent cohort. It was suggested by the authors that the approach could potentially be generalized to other disease states and immunological phenotypes.

CDR1 and CDR2, per the germline V gene, are SGHTA and FQGNSA. The V end gives up 2 bases and the J end 3 bases, leaving 8 bases in the junction not matched to a gene. Reading from cysteine to phenylalanine, the CDR3 counts 16 amino acids. CDR3 DNA is the only sequence kept; it has 48 bases, read in frame from the first base. The method behind the library was the immunoSEQ multiplex PCR assay. For the multiplex PCR, a mixture combining 60 forward primers for TCR Vbeta segments and 13 reverse primers for TCR Jbeta segments was used. The CDR3 region of rearranged TCR beta genes was amplified from genomic DNA by a multiplex PCR assay. Amplified TCR beta libraries were sequenced as 87-base-pair reads on the Illumina HiSeq System. On the study's bioinformatics: Across the 666 repertoires, a later analysis counted about 81 million unique TCR beta chains, 9 million to 14 million of which were shared by at least two donors. To remove PCR and sequencing errors, raw reads were error-corrected and collapsed into unique sequences using a nearest-neighbor algorithm that merged closely related sequences. To assign V, D and J gene segments, CDR3 sequences were aligned to IMGT reference sequences. For a sequence to be retained, a match of at least six nucleotides was required to both a V gene segment and a J gene segment. Rearrangements were classified as productive when the CDR3 lacked stop codons and remained in frame with V and J, and all other rearrangements were classified as non-productive. Following IMGT convention, CDR3 was defined as the stretch from the second conserved V-encoded cysteine up to the conserved J-encoded phenylalanine. Sequences without an unambiguous match to a single V gene segment were excluded from the earlier analysis of 587 of the donors. In an earlier analysis of 587 of the donors, V segments were called functional above 56.7% productive rearrangements and were called segregating when the between-donor standard deviation exceeded 5%. A statistical classification framework was developed to diagnose cytomegalovirus status using the catalog of TCR beta chain sequences. A later analysis assigned V and J genes by comparing TCR nucleotide sequences with IMGT/GENE-DB human TR gene sequences. The TCRdist pipeline was used in a later analysis to assign CDR3 sequences and most-parsimonious VDJ recombination scenarios. In a later analysis, every TCR beta chain was defined by the combination of its CDR3 amino acid sequence and its V-gene family, and reads without a unique V-gene family were dropped. A later analysis removed several hundred highly shared, low-generation-probability nucleotide sequences to deal with suspected cross-contamination and a sequencing artifact. A later analysis calculated a clonal expansion index for each public chain from normalized within-repertoire ranks of inferred template counts. A later analysis computed generation probabilities with a VDJ recombination model fitted to out-of-frame rearrangements, and checked the results against IGoR. In a later analysis, TCR-TCR, TCR-HLA and TCR-CMV co-occurrence was scored with hypergeometric tests, and a repertoire-size bias correction was applied to TCR pairs. A later analysis estimated false discovery rates by permuting HLA or CMV assignments 20 times. In a later analysis, co-occurring TCRs were grouped using DBSCAN, with TCRdist sequence similarity added in when clustering inside HLA-allele-positive subsets. Co-occurrence clustering excluded repertoires with fewer than 30,000 or more than 120,000 public chains, plus five with anomalous nucleotide sharing. Entries here come from immuneACCESS through TCRdb and include only in-frame sequences with V and J called. Some clones fail to appear in such tables; in the studies checked, an unresolved V gene covers under half of the shortfall, and the cause of the remainder is unknown. The V and J calls and clone size were taken over from that table, and D and trimming were inferred from the DNA. A total of 80,000 to 95,000 clones appear in this sample, 70% to 90% of them only once. The ten largest clones take up approximately 5.6% of the sample.

The cohort consisted of 666 healthy bone marrow donors. At the time of sampling, every cohort member was nominally healthy, though immune exposures that went unrecorded were likely present. The donor tested CMV seropositive and was one of the 289 seropositive cohort members. A peripheral blood sample was collected from each donor, and TCR beta sequencing was performed on peripheral blood mononuclear cells. The Qiagen DNeasy Blood Extraction Kit was used to extract genomic DNA from the blood cell samples. Comments on this clone: The target of this receptor is not known. Qualities for individual bases were not recorded, and no much larger clone is one base off.

The sequencing input was PBMCs. The source of this sequence is a young woman in good health and CMV-seropositive. Here the chain combines TRBV7-2 and TRBJ2-7, with 9 central nucleotides matching TRBD2. Here is the DNA: TGTGCCAGCAGCTTAAAAGTGGCTAGCGGGATCTACGAGCAGTACTTC. Protein translation: CASSLKVASGIYEQYF.